These 12 T cell receptor beta chains came from one sample sequenced in a study of CD8 T cells in Susac syndrome (dated by TCRdb to the late 2010s). The protocol used for the library was the immunoSEQ multiplex PCR assay. RNA was extracted using the RNeasy kit, and about 0.45 to 1 ug of the RNA was reverse transcribed with random hexamers. TCRdb trimmed public reads at Q25 via fastp, called clones via MiXCR and kept in-frame beta chains. Records with the same CDR3 protein are collapsed into one entry carrying the most frequent genes and DNA. A total of roughly 88,000 distinct CDR3 sequences appear in this sample, approximately 96% of them only once. About 0.41% of the sample comes from the top ten. Material: CD8+ T cells from PBMCs. The origin of the receptors is a human donor with Susac syndrome.

V usage is TRBV18 and J usage is TRBJ2-7, with 7 bases identical to TRBD1. The CDR3 loop spans 15 amino acids. With 3 bases clipped from V and 2 bases from J, the junction kept 7 bases outside the gene matches. Germline CDR1 reads KGHSH; CDR2 reads LQKENI. The CDR3: CASSPGQRPPYEQYF. The CDR3 region has the DNA TGTGCCAGCTCACCGGGACAGCGCCCACCCTACGAGCAGTACTTC.

The chain links TRBV7-9 to TRBJ1-3; D is unresolved. The germline gives CDR1 SEHNR, CDR2 FQNEAQ (reference sequence). V dropped 3 bases and J dropped 9 bases, with 6 bases sitting between them. There are 11 residues in the CDR3. DNA of the CDR3: TGTGCCAGCAGCTTCGAAGGCACCATATATTTT. Translating gives CASSFEGTIYF.

CDR3 nucleotides: TGTGCCAGCAGTTATCTCGAGGGGGACAATGAGCAGTTCTTC. Protein: CASSYLEGDNEQFF. This chain connects TRBV6-5 to TRBJ2-1; tentative D call: TRBD1 (6 bases). This CDR3 contains 14 residues. Germline-derived CDR1 and CDR2 are MNHEY and SVGAGI. Trimming shortened V by 3 bases and J by 5 bases, and 11 bases separated the two germline ends.

This chain joins TRBV30 and TRBJ1-5; D is perhaps TRBD1 (6 bases). Germline CDR1 GTSNPN, CDR2 SVGIG (reference sequence). The length of the CDR3 is 14 residues. Trimming removed 0 bases at V and 16 bases at J, with 22 bases between. The CDR3 loop reads CAWSVQRGGVPLHF. For the CDR3, the DNA is TGTGCCTGGAGTGTACAGAGGGGGGGGGTCCCCCTCCATTTT.

The chain recombines TRBV2 with TRBJ1-4; 7 bases align to TRBD1. The CDR3 spans 13 residues. With 8 bases clipped from V and 4 bases from J, the junction kept 4 bases outside the gene matches. From germline, CDR1 is SNHLY and CDR2 FYNNEI. The CDR3 DNA reads as TGTGCCAGCTGCGACAGGGATAATGAAAAACTGTTTTTT. Translating gives CASCDRDNEKLFF.

A single count supports this clonotype. The chain is built from TRBV18 and TRBJ1-1; D unresolved. Germline V gene data show CDR1 as KGHSH and CDR2 as LQKENI. The V end was cut by 3 bases, the J end by 9 bases, with 23 bases between. The length of the CDR3 is 16 residues. CDR3 in amino acids: CASSPLGSRAADKAFF. In DNA form, the CDR3 reads TGTGCCAGCTCACCGTTGGGCAGCCGAGCGGCAGATAAAGCTTTCTTT.

The chain is built from TRBV20-1 and TRBJ2-7, with 10 bases identical to TRBD2. J lost 0 bases, V lost 6 bases, and 8 bases had no gene match. Germline-derived CDR1 and CDR2 are DFQATT and SNEGSKA (reference sequence). This CDR3 spans 15 amino acids. The CDR3 protein is CSARTSGRSSYEQYF. Written as DNA, the CDR3 is TGCAGTGCCAGGACTAGCGGACGCAGCTCCTACGAGCAGTACTTC.

The J gene is TRBJ1-2, the V gene TRBV9; no clear D gene. Germline CDR1 reads SGDLS; CDR2 reads YYNGEE. The germline V and J ends were trimmed by 7 bases and 3 bases, with 10 bases remaining between them. This CDR3 region has 12 residues. DNA of the CDR3: TGTGCCAGCCACCATGGGGACTATGGCTACACCTTC. It yields the protein CASHHGDYGYTF.

The rearrangement uses TRBV6-2 or TRBV6-3 and TRBJ1-2, with D maybe TRBD1 (5 bases). V was clipped by 7 bases and J by 6 bases, with 12 bases between them. The CDR3 loop spans 12 amino acids. Per germline, CDR1 MNHEY and CDR2 SVGEGT. CDR3 region: CASTEGANGYTF. The CDR3 coding sequence is TGTGCCAGCACGGAAGGGGCGAATGGCTACACCTTC.

This chain links TRBV4-1 with TRBJ2-7; D is unclear. V was shortened by 1 base and J by 4 bases, with 8 bases between the two germline ends. The CDR3 runs 13 residues. CDR1 is MGHRA, CDR2 YSYEKL, per germline. CDR3 nucleotide sequence: TGCGCCAGCAGCCAAGCTATAGATTACGAGCAGTACGTC. It specifies CASSQAIDYEQYV.

This chain links TRBV4-3 with TRBJ1-2; D not resolved. Trimming left V 0 bases short and J 0 bases short, with 8 bases between. This CDR3 contains 15 residues. Germline V gene sequence: CDR1 LGHNA, CDR2 YSLEER. CDR3: CASSQDPDSNYGYTF. The DNA for the CDR3 is TGCGCCAGCAGCCAAGATCCCGATTCTAACTATGGCTACACCTTC.

The chain carries TRBV28 and TRBJ2-6, with D unclear. Trimming removed 5 bases at V and 4 bases at J, with 6 bases between. This CDR3 is built from 13 residues. Germline V gives CDR1 MDHEN, CDR2 SYDVKM. The CDR3 DNA follows: TGTGCCAGCAGTCCGGCAGGGGCCAACGTCCTGACTTTC. Translation: CASSPAGANVLTF. The full variable domain, completed using reference TRBV28 and TRBJ2-6, is DVKVTQSSRYLVKRTGEKVFLECVQDMDHENMFWYRQDPGLGLRLIYFSYDVKMKEKGDIPEGYSVSREKKERFSLILESASTNQTSMYLCASSPAGANVLTFGAGSRLTVL.